This T cell receptor (beta chain) was recovered during a study of shared clonotypes between healthy human individuals. Each subset's genomic DNA was shared equally among a number of immunoSEQ plates. Sorted-subset replicate PCRs used around 0.2 ug DNA, around 31,000 T cell genomes. Repertoires were generated with immunoSEQ multiplex PCR, while TCRdb's copy carries only in-frame clones and drops some. The sample has approximately 2.5 million clones, more than 90% seen once. V was pared by 2 bases and J by 1 base, with 14 bases between. Germline lookup yields CDR1 KGHSH and CDR2 LQKENI. The CDR3 consists of 16 residues.

This TCR was recovered from a man between 18 and 35 years old in good health. The chain links TRBV18 to TRBJ1-1; D is perhaps TRBD1 (5 bases). The sample taken for sequencing was naive CD4+ T cells sorted from blood. Subset specified: CD45RA+ positively selected. The DNA for the CDR3 is TGTGCCAGCTCACCAGCTCAGACAGTGGGGAACACTGAAGCTTTCTTT. Translated, it gives CASSPAQTVGNTEAFF. The full variable domain, rest sourced from reference TRBV18 and TRBJ1-1, is NAGVMQNPRHLVRRRGQEARLRCSPMKGHSHVYWYRQLPEEGLKFMVYLQKENIIDESGMPKERFSAEFPKEGPSILRIQQVVRGDSAAYFCASSPAQTVGNTEAFFGQGTRLTVV.